The clone carrying this TCR beta chain was picked up one time. The table came from immunoSEQ multiplex PCR; TCRdb's copy has only in-frame clones and leaves some out. The sample yields 2.5 million or so clones, more than 90% seen once. This entry is derived from a study of shared clonotypes between healthy human individuals. In the study overall: The cohort comprised a couple of women and a few men. Their ages spanned 18 to 49 years.

There are 15 residues in the CDR3. Trimming removed 3 bases from V and 1 base from J, with 11 bases in between. Per the germline V gene, CDR1 is MNHEY and CDR2 is SMNVEV (reference sequence). This sequence joins TRBV27 and TRBJ2-3; D may be TRBD2 (6 bases). This clonotype originated in a man aged 18 to 30 in good health. Material for sequencing was naive CD4+ T cells sorted from blood. Sample subset: CD45RA+ positively selected. CDR3 sequence: CASSFGGLGTDTQYF. The CDR3, as DNA: TGTGCCAGCAGTTTCGGAGGGTTAGGCACAGATACGCAGTATTTT.